This T cell receptor (beta chain) was recorded in a study of T cell responses to AZD1222 COVID-19 vaccine. General study points: When two AZD1222 doses had been given, Spike-specific TCR breadth and depth rose. CD4 TCRs linked to vaccination spanned spike, dominating at 160-218 and 743-854. Baseline seropositivity characterized only a handful of AZD1222 recipients.

TCRdb's copy holds only in-frame clones and misses some; the assay was immunoSEQ multiplex PCR. Of 100,000 to 150,000 clones listed, less than 95% are singletons. Of note for this clone: Its antigen is undetermined.

The sequence was collected from an adult in good health. The source was peripheral blood, collected on day 0 of AZD1222 vaccination.

The CDR3 sequence: CATATGGSPYEQYF. In DNA, the CDR3 is TGTGCCACCGCGACCGGGGGCTCTCCCTACGAGCAGTACTTC. V is TRBV28 and J is TRBJ2-7; D tentatively fits TRBD1 or TRBD2 (6 bases each). The CDR3 spans 14 residues. Germline values: CDR1 MDHEN, CDR2 SYDVKM. The V gene lost 10 bases and the J gene lost 2 bases, with 18 bases spanning the gap. Supplemented by reference TRBV28 and TRBJ2-7, the full variable domain reads DVKVTQSSRYLVKRTGEKVFLECVQDMDHENMFWYRQDPGLGLRLIYFSYDVKMKEKGDIPEGYSVSREKKERFSLILESASTNQTSMYLCATATGGSPYEQYFGPGTRLTVT.